These 31 T cell receptor beta chains were all obtained from the same sample, sequenced in a study of vaccination and CD4 T cells after COVID-19. Treatment of the sample: approximately nine-day PBMC culture with coronavirus spike peptide pools or control peptides (ViraFEST assay). Their antigens are not known. Sequenced with the Oncomine TCR Beta short-read assay was DNA taken from cultured CD4+ T cells. A single record per CDR3 protein comes from TCRdb applying MiXCR to the PCR reads. In the table there are some 8,300 distinct CDR3 sequences, about three quarters of which are singletons. The sequenced material came from CD4+ T cells from blood, cultured in vitro. These TCRs come from a human donor who had recovered from COVID-19.

The chain recombines TRBV4-3 with TRBJ1-2; D call uncertain. V was shortened by 2 bases and J by 2 bases, with 12 bases between the two germline ends. The CDR3 is 15 amino acids. Germline V gene data show CDR1 as LGHNA and CDR2 as YSLEER. DNA for the CDR3: TGCGCCAGCAGCCAACAGGACGGCCTGAACTATGGCTACACCTTC. Amino acid sequence: CASSQQDGLNYGYTF.

This clonotype was seen once. The chain uses TRBV6-5 and TRBJ1-2; D is undetermined. Per the germline V gene, CDR1 is MNHEY and CDR2 is SVGAGI. The V gene lost 0 bases and the J gene lost 6 bases, with 8 bases spanning the gap. This CDR3 is 13 amino acids long. CDR3 loop: CASSYSEQNGYTF. CDR3 nucleotides: TGTGCCAGCAGTTACTCGGAACAGAATGGCTACACCTTC.

The rearrangement links TRBV7-2 to TRBJ1-5, with TRBD1 as a possible D gene (6 bases). Trimming removed 4 bases at V and 4 bases at J, with 8 bases between. CDR3 size: 13 residues. Germline values: CDR1 SGHTA, CDR2 FQGNSA. CDR3 DNA: TGTGCCAGCAGCTCACAGGGAAATCAGCCCCAGCATTTT. This translates into CASSSQGNQPQHF.

This clonotype was detected once. V usage is TRBV3-1 and J usage is TRBJ1-2; 8 nucleotides align to TRBD1. This CDR3 comprises 17 residues. V lost 0 bases and J lost 4; bases outside the gene matches: 10. Germline CDR1 and CDR2: LGHDT and YNNKEL (reference sequence). The chain's CDR3 is CASSQDGLDRVGYGYTF. CDR3 DNA sequence: TGTGCCAGCAGCCAAGATGGGTTGGACAGGGTAGGCTATGGCTACACCTTC.

This clonotype is a singleton in its sample. V usage is TRBV7-4 and J usage is TRBJ1-6; D remains ambiguous. V gave up 0 bases and J gave up 0 bases, with 9 bases separating them. The germline CDR1 and CDR2 sequences are SGHVT and SQSDAQ. The CDR3 runs to 17 residues. CDR3 amino acids: CASSLAVRSSYNSPLHF. The CDR3, as DNA: TGTGCCAGCAGCTTAGCGGTCAGGAGCTCCTATAATTCACCCCTCCACTTT.

Within the sample, this clonotype is medium-sized. The chain couples TRBV3-1 to TRBJ1-1, with D unclear. The CDR3 totals 14 residues. Per germline, CDR1 LGHDT and CDR2 YNNKEL (reference sequence). Trimming stripped 1 base from V and 5 bases from J, with 11 bases between. CDR3 bases: TGTGCCAGCAGCCAAGCCGTCAGCGGGACTGAAGCTTTCTTT. Its translation: CASSQAVSGTEAFF.

The V call is TRBV28, the J call TRBJ1-1; tentatively, D is TRBD1 (5 bases). CDR1 MDHEN and CDR2 SYDVKM come from the germline V gene. The germline V and J ends were trimmed by 4 bases and 11 bases, with 29 bases remaining between them. This CDR3 region has 17 residues. CDR3 in amino acids: CASSSKGWRGRTLGAFF. As DNA, the CDR3 is TGTGCCAGCAGTTCCAAGGGCTGGCGGGGACGGACTTTAGGGGCTTTCTTT.

The chain is built from TRBV21-1 and TRBJ1-6; TRBD1, the D gene given by the table, was not confirmed from the DNA. TRBV21-1 counts as a pseudogene. The CDR3 totals 18 residues. Written as DNA, the CDR3 is TGTGCCAGCACCCAAAAAATTCGACCGGGGCTCTCGAATTCACCCCTCCACTTT. Translation: CASTQKIRPGLSNSPLHF.

The chain links TRBV6-1 to TRBJ2-1; the match to TRBD2 covers 11 bases. Germline V gene data show CDR1 as MNHNS and CDR2 as SASEGT. The length of the CDR3 is 16 residues. V was pared by 6 bases and J by 6 bases, with 10 bases of the junction left unmatched. The CDR3 coding sequence is TGTGCCAGCAGGAGGCAAACTAGCGGGGGCCCCAATGAGCAGTTCTTC. Encoded protein: CASRRQTSGGPNEQFF.

The chain has TRBV6-4 and TRBJ1-2, with 11 bases that match TRBD1. Germline V gene data show CDR1 as MRHNA and CDR2 as SNTAGT. V shed 3 bases and J 3 bases; nucleotides not matched to a gene: 9. The CDR3 totals 17 residues. The CDR3 loop is CASSDTYRDRGYYGYTF. CDR3 nucleotides: TGTGCCAGCAGTGATACGTACCGGGACAGGGGGTACTATGGCTACACCTTC.

The chain is built from TRBV7-8 and TRBJ2-7; D might be TRBD2 (5 bases). The germline CDR1 and CDR2 sequences are SGHVS and FQNEAQ. CDR3 size: 12 residues. Trimming stripped 3 bases from V and 5 bases from J, with 8 bases between. This CDR3 is CASSLRVNEQYF. The DNA of the CDR3 is TGTGCCAGCAGCTTGAGGGTCAACGAGCAGTACTTC.

The V call is TRBV10-3, the J call TRBJ1-2; maybe TRBD1 (6 bases). Trimming removed 10 bases at V and 1 base at J, with 16 bases between. The CDR3 spans 14 residues. CDR1 and CDR2 (germline): ENHRY, SYGVKD. The CDR3 loop reads CATLDRLDNYGYTF. In nucleotides, the CDR3 is TGTGCCACCTTGGACAGACTTGATAACTATGGCTACACCTTC.

The chain combines TRBV20-1 with TRBJ1-6; D not certain. Between the trimmed V and J ends, which lost 6 bases and 7 bases, there was a span of 13 bases. Germline CDR1 and CDR2: DFQATT and SNEGSKA (reference sequence). This CDR3 has 13 amino acids. The CDR3 coding sequence is TGCAGTGCCCCAGTTTCCGGGAATTCACCCCTCCACTTT. Translation gives CSAPVSGNSPLHF.

As for this clonotype: Germline and junction disagree at one end, which may indicate a read error. This rearrangement joins TRBV10-3 to TRBJ1-2, with D tentatively TRBD1 (6 bases). This CDR3 spans 13 amino acids. Germline CDR1 reads ENHRY; CDR2 reads SYGVKD. The CDR3, as DNA: TGTGCCAGCAGTGATGGACAGAGCTATGGCTACACCTTC. Translated: CASSDGQSYGYTF.

The chain joins TRBV20-1 to TRBJ2-3, with a weak D call TRBD1 (6 bases). The V end lost 6 bases, the J end lost 6 bases, and 16 bases lay between the germline ends. Germline V gives CDR1 DFQATT, CDR2 SNEGSKA (reference sequence). The CDR3 sequence is 13 residues long. The CDR3 loop is CSARQDFMDTQYF. For the CDR3, the DNA is TGCAGTGCCCGACAGGATTTTATGGATACGCAGTATTTT.

The rearrangement joins TRBV27 to TRBJ2-7, with D perhaps TRBD1 (6 bases). Germline loops: CDR1 MNHEY, CDR2 SMNVEV (reference sequence). The CDR3 sequence is 14 residues long. Trimming removed 8 bases from V and 2 bases from J, with 16 bases in between. CDR3 sequence (DNA): TGTGCCAGCCGCAGGGGTTCCGGGGCCTACGAGCAGTACTTC. Translating it yields CASRRGSGAYEQYF.

This clonotype has only a few counts. The chain recombines TRBV6-1 with TRBJ1-2; 8 bases fit TRBD1. Germline loops: CDR1 MNHNS, CDR2 SASEGT. Trimming at V came to 6 bases and at J to 0 bases, leaving 6 bases not matched to a gene. The CDR3 consists of 15 residues. The CDR3 DNA is TGTGCCAGCAGATCCGGGACAGGTTCTAACTATGGCTACACCTTC. Its protein product is CASRSGTGSNYGYTF.

The rearrangement links TRBV6-2 or TRBV6-3 to TRBJ1-5, with 12 nucleotides matching TRBD1. The trim removed 5 bases at V and 3 bases at J, leaving 8 bases unmatched. This CDR3 contains 17 residues. Germline V lookup: CDR1 MNHEY, CDR2 SVGEGT. The CDR3 spells CASSKGTGGRNNQPQHF. CDR3 DNA sequence: TGTGCCAGCAGTAAAGGGACAGGGGGCCGTAACAATCAGCCCCAGCATTTT.

V and J are TRBV7-2 and TRBJ1-2; TRBD1 matches at 7 bases. V gave up 5 bases and J gave up 5 bases; unmatched junction bases: 29. The CDR3 consists of 21 residues. The germline V gene encodes CDR1 SGHTA and CDR2 FQGNSA. The CDR3 DNA is TGTGCCAGCAGCATCAACTTCAACTTCATACGGACAGGCGTGGATGGATATGGCTACACCTTC. This codes for CASSINFNFIRTGVDGYGYTF.

This sequence joins TRBV6-5 and TRBJ1-6; no definite D call. The V gene lost 2 bases and the J gene lost 6 bases, with 8 bases spanning the gap. Per the germline V gene, CDR1 is MNHEY and CDR2 is SVGAGI. The CDR3 is made up of 14 amino acids. In DNA form, the CDR3 reads TGTGCCAGCAGTTACGGCCCGCCTAATTCACCCCTCCACTTT. Protein: CASSYGPPNSPLHF.

The chain employs TRBV6-1 and TRBJ1-2; D is ambiguous. Germline loops: CDR1 MNHNS, CDR2 SASEGT. The CDR3 totals 14 residues. V lost 6 bases and J 4 bases, leaving 15 bases between the germline ends. CDR3 nucleotides: TGTGCCAGCAGGGCACCTTTGACGGGCTATGGCTACACCTTC. It yields the protein CASRAPLTGYGYTF.

This clonotype has only a few counts. The chain recombines TRBV24-1 with TRBJ1-5; D perhaps matches TRBD1 (6 bases). V was clipped by 10 bases and J by 3 bases, with 18 bases between them. Per the germline V gene, CDR1 is KGHDR and CDR2 is SFDVKD. This CDR3 is 15 amino acids long. The CDR3 nucleotides are TGTGCCACGGGGGGCCACGGAAATCCCAATCAGCCCCAGCATTTT. Protein: CATGGHGNPNQPQHF.

The V call is TRBV12-3 or TRBV12-4, the J call TRBJ1-2; 7 nucleotides align to TRBD1. This CDR3 comprises 14 residues. Trimming removed 6 bases from V and 3 bases from J; junction bases left unmatched: 7. For the CDR3, the DNA is TGTGCCAGCAGACCAGGGGGACCTTACTATGGCTACACCTTC. Its translation: CASRPGGPYYGYTF.

This clonotype was recorded a few times. This chain connects TRBV4-3 to TRBJ1-5; D gene unclear. This CDR3 is 14 amino acids long. CDR1 and CDR2 (germline): LGHNA, YSLEER. Deletions cut 3 bases from V and 0 bases from J, with 6 bases between. This chain's CDR3 is CASSQGNSNQPQHF. DNA for the CDR3: TGCGCCAGCAGCCAGGGGAATAGCAATCAGCCCCAGCATTTT.

This chain joins TRBV30 and TRBJ2-7, with 8 bases fitting TRBD2. J lost 6 bases, V lost 8 bases, and 9 bases had no gene match. The germline gives CDR1 GTSNPN, CDR2 SVGIG (reference sequence). The CDR3 has 12 amino acids. This CDR3 is CASTGGPGEQYF. CDR3 DNA sequence: TGTGCCAGTACGGGGGGGCCAGGCGAGCAGTACTTC.

This clonotype was seen a handful of times. CDR3: CASRGVGDTQYF. DNA for the CDR3: TGTGCCAGCAGGGGCGTAGGGGATACGCAGTATTTT. This rearrangement joins TRBV2 to TRBJ2-3; D unresolved. In germline, CDR1 is SNHLY, CDR2 FYNNEI. Trimming took 6 bases from V and 6 from J, leaving 10 bases between them. The CDR3 runs 12 residues. Supplemented by reference TRBV2 and TRBJ2-3, the full variable domain reads EPEVTQTPSHQVTQMGQEVILRCVPISNHLYFYWYRQILGQKVEFLVSFYNNEISEKSEIFDDQFSVERPDGSNFTLKIRSTKLEDSAMYFCASRGVGDTQYFGPGTRLTVL.

V usage is TRBV19 and J usage is TRBJ1-1, with a tentative D call TRBD1 (5 bases). The CDR3 runs to 15 residues. V was pared by 1 base and J by 1 base, with 10 bases between. Germline CDR1 reads LNHDA; CDR2 reads SQIVND (reference sequence). CDR3 sequence (DNA): TGTGCCAGTAGTATAGGGGGCAGCACGAACACTGAAGCTTTCTTT. This codes for CASSIGGSTNTEAFF.

The V call is TRBV28, the J call TRBJ1-2; the match to TRBD1 covers 7 bases. The CDR3 covers 15 residues. Germline V gene lookup returns CDR1 MDHEN and CDR2 SYDVKM. V lost 8 bases, J lost 3 bases, and 12 bases stayed unmatched. CDR3 bases: TGTGCCAGCCTTAAGACAGGGAACTACTACTATGGCTACACCTTC. This encodes CASLKTGNYYYGYTF.

The chain is built from TRBV7-6 and TRBJ1-1; 7 nucleotides align to TRBD1. V gave up 1 base and J gave up 1 base; unmatched junction bases: 3. The CDR3 loop spans 15 amino acids. Looked up from germline, CDR1 is SGHVS and CDR2 is FNYEAQ. The CDR3 loop reads CASSLGRTGNTEAFF. The DNA for the CDR3 is TGTGCCAGCAGCTTAGGGCGGACAGGGAACACTGAAGCTTTCTTT.

The CDR3 DNA reads as TGTGCCAGCAGCTTCGGCGGCTCAAGCTCCTACGAGCAGTACTTC. Its protein is CASSFGGSSSYEQYF. The chain is built from TRBV5-4 and TRBJ2-7; no reliable D call. The germline V and J ends were trimmed by 2 bases and 0 bases, with 12 bases remaining between them. The CDR3 totals 15 residues. CDR1 is SGHNT, CDR2 YYREEE, per germline (reference sequence).

CDR3 DNA sequence: TGTGCCAGCAGCACGGGACAGGGGGTCTACGAGCAGTACTTC. Amino acids: CASSTGQGVYEQYF. This chain joins TRBV6-1 and TRBJ2-7, with TRBD1 identical over 11 bases. J was trimmed by 3 bases and V by 6 bases; bases with no gene match: 4. This CDR3 has 14 residues. Germline V gives CDR1 MNHNS, CDR2 SASEGT.